This TCR beta chain was observed in a study of blood T cell repertoires in COVID-19. Study context: Samples taken during acute and convalescent COVID-19 were collected in the United States, Italy and Spain.

Enrollees, about 18 to 89 years old, lived in roughly 24 US areas. Cohort 3 donors were reported recovered after two negative PCRs, clearance, or symptom resolution. The assay was immunoSEQ multiplex PCR, and TCRdb's table has in-frame clones only and misses some. The sample shows 450,000 to 500,000 clones, about 85% of them seen only once. The CDR3 is 18 residues long. Germline V gene data show CDR1 as KGHSH and CDR2 as LQKENI. V was clipped by 1 base and J by 2 bases; unmatched bases: 9. Material: PBMCs or T cells enriched from blood (not recorded which). V and J are TRBV18 and TRBJ2-2; 8 bases align to TRBD2. This receptor was taken from an older woman who had recovered from COVID-19. The CDR3 loop is CASSPRPSGGPNTGELFF. The CDR3 nucleotides are TGTGCCAGCTCACCACGGCCCAGCGGGGGCCCAAACACCGGGGAGCTGTTTTTT.